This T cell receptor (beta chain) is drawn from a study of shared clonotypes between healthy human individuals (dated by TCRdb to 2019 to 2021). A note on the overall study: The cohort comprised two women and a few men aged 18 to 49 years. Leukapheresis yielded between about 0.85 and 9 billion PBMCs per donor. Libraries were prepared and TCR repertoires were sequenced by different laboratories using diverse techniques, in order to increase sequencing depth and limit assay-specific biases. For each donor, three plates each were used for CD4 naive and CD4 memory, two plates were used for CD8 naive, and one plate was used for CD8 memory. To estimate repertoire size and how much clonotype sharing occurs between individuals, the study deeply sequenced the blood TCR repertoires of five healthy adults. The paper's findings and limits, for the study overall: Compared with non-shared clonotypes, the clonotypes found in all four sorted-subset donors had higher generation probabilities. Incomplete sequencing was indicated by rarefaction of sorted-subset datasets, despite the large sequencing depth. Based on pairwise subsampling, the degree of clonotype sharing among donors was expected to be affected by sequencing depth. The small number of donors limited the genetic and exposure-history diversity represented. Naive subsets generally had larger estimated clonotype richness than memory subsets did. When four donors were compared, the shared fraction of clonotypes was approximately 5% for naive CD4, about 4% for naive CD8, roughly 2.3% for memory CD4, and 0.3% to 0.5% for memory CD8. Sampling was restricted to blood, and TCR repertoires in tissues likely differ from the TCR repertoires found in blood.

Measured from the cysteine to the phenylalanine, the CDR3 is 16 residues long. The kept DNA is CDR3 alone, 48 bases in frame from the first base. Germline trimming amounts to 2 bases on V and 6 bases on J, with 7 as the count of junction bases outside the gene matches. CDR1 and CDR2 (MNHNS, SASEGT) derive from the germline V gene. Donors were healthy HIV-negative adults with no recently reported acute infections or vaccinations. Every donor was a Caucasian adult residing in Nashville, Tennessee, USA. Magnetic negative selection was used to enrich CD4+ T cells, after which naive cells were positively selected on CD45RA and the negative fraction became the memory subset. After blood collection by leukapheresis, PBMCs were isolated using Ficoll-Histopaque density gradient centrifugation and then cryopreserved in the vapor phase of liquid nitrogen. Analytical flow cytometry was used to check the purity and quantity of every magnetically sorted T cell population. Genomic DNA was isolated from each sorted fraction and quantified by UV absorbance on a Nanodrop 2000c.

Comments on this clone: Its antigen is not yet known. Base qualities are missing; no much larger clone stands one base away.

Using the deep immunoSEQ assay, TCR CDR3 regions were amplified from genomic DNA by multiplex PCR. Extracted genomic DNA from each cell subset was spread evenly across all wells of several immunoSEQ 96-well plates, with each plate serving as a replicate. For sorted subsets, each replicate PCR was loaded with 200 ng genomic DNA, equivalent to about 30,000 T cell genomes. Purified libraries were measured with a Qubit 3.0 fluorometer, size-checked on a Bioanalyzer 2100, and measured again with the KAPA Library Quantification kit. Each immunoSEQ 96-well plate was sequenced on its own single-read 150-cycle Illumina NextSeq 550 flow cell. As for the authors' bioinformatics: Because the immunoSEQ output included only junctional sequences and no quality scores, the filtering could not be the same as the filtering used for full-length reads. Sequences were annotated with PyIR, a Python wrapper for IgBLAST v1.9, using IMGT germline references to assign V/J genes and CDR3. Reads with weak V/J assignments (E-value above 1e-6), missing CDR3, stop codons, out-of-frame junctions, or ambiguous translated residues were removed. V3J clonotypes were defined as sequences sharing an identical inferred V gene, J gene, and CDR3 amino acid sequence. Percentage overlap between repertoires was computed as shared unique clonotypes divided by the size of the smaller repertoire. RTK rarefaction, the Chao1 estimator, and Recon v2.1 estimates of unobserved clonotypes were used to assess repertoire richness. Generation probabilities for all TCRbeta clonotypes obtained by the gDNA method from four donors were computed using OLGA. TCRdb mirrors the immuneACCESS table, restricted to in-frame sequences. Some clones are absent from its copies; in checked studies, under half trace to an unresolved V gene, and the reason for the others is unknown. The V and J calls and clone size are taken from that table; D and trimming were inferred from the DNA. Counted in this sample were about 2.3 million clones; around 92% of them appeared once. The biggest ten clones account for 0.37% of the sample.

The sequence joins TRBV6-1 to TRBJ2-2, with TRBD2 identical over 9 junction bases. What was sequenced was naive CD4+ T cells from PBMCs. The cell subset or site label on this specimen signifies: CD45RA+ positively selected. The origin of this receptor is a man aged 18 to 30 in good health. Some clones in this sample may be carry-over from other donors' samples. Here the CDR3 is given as CASSEFGTSSAGELFF. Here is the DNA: TGTGCCAGCAGTGAATTTGGGACTAGCAGTGCCGGGGAGCTGTTTTTT.